Listed below are T cell receptor beta chains from one sample, sequenced in a study of patients and donors after allogeneic stem cell transplantation. From the RT-PCR reads, TCRdb called clonotypes with MiXCR, one entry per CDR3 protein. The top ten hold 35% to 45% of the sample, which has approximately 20,000 distinct CDR3 sequences, about 5% seen once. The specimen sequenced was blood, either unsorted or a sorted T cell fraction (not recorded which). The origin of the receptors is a human donor who was either an allogeneic HSCT recipient or a stem cell or donor lymphocyte infusion donor (not recorded which). It is not recorded whose cells these are; they may come from a transplant donor. Both conserved end residues are part of each CDR3. The D gene is left open where the match is weak. Clone size is shown for a subset of rows, as once, few, many or a class of expanded clone.

cdr3_length	d_call	j_call	v_call	clone_size	cdr3_aa
17	TRBD1	TRBJ1-2	TRBV28	few	CASTSGGQGGGNYGYTF
13	TRBD1	TRBJ1-1	TRBV19	few	CASTAQGDTEAFF
14	TRBD1	TRBJ1-2	TRBV7-9	many	CASSLWTGAYGYTF
11	-	TRBJ2-1	TRBV6-2/TRBV6-3	many	CASTQGTEQFF
16	TRBD2	TRBJ2-1	TRBV24-1	many	CATSGLAASSYNEQFF
15	TRBD1	TRBJ1-1	TRBV5-1	many	CASSLAPDRGSEAFF
13	-	TRBJ1-2	TRBV12-3/TRBV12-4	many	CASSSGFDYGYTF
15	-	TRBJ1-1	TRBV6-1	many	CASFRPGRLNTEAFF
10	-	TRBJ2-5	TRBV29-1	-	CSDLQETQYF
13	-	TRBJ2-1	TRBV27	few	CASSPHGGNEQFF
16	TRBD1	TRBJ2-5	TRBV11-2	many	CASSLAGTGGQETQYF
12	-	TRBJ1-5	TRBV7-9	many	CASSLQGRPQHF
14	-	TRBJ1-1	TRBV7-9	-	CASSSWTAHTEAFF
16	TRBD2	TRBJ2-5	TRBV3-1	many	CASSQQLAGVGETQYF
15	-	TRBJ2-5	TRBV27	many	CASSPFYIRGKTQYF
16	TRBD2	TRBJ2-5	TRBV7-9	-	CASSSPSGRAGETQYF
14	-	TRBJ1-2	TRBV7-9	many	CASSLRGLNYGYTF